This is a list of T cell receptor beta chains from one sample in a study of shared clonotypes between healthy human individuals. Method: immunoSEQ multiplex PCR; TCRdb's copy keeps in-frame clones and lacks some. The sample has about 470,000 clones, around 79% seen once. Sequencing was carried out using PBMCs. Receptor source: a woman aged 35 to 49 in good health. Some clones in this sample may be carry-over from other donors' samples. Both conserved end residues are part of each CDR3. D genes are given only for firm matches. A row's size may be missing; if present it is once, few, many or a size class.

clone_size,v_call,j_call,d_call,cdr3_aa,cdr3_nt
-,TRBV19,TRBJ1-5,-,CASSPGTGSNQPQHF,TGTGCCAGTAGTCCCGGGACTGGGAGCAATCAGCCCCAGCATTTT
-,TRBV7-9,TRBJ2-7,-,CASSLAQGVHEQYF,TGTGCCAGCAGCTTAGCACAGGGTGTTCACGAGCAGTACTTC
-,TRBV27,TRBJ1-2,TRBD1,CASSLYGTGGYTF,TGTGCCAGCAGTTTATATGGGACAGGGGGCTACACCTTC
-,TRBV7-9,TRBJ2-2,-,CASSLGSADTGELFF,TGTGCCAGCAGCTTAGGGAGCGCGGACACCGGGGAGCTGTTTTTT
-,TRBV27,TRBJ2-3,-,CASNWGPITQYF,TGTGCCAGCAATTGGGGGCCGATTACGCAGTATTTT
-,TRBV6-5,TRBJ2-3,-,CASRAGTSTDTQYF,TGTGCCAGCAGGGCTGGGACTTCCACAGATACGCAGTATTTT
once,TRBV4-2,TRBJ2-2,-,CASSQGSWSGELFF,TGTGCCAGCAGCCAGGGTAGCTGGTCCGGGGAGCTGTTTTTT
-,TRBV6-5,TRBJ1-2,-,CASSRAFGGFYGYTF,TGTGCCAGCAGTCGGGCTTTCGGGGGGTTCTATGGCTACACCTTC
-,TRBV2,TRBJ2-7,TRBD1,CASSEPGQGMRSISYEQYF,TGTGCCAGCAGTGAACCGGGACAGGGTATGAGGAGTATATCCTACGAGCAGTACTTC
-,TRBV27,TRBJ1-2,-,CASSLRSGGAYGYTF,TGTGCCAGCAGCCTTAGGTCGGGGGGCGCCTATGGCTACACCTTC
-,TRBV18,TRBJ2-1,TRBD1,CASSPRDSYNEQFF,TGTGCCAGCTCACCAAGGGACAGCTACAATGAGCAGTTCTTC
-,TRBV7-6,TRBJ1-4,-,CASSLNREKLFF,TGTGCCAGCAGCTTAAACAGGGAAAAACTGTTTTTT
-,TRBV7-8,TRBJ1-5,-,CASSLRRDNQPQHF,TGTGCCAGCAGCTTAAGACGGGACAATCAGCCCCAGCATTTT
-,TRBV30,TRBJ1-5,-,CAWSVLEQNQPQHF,TGTGCCTGGAGTGTACTCGAACAGAATCAGCCCCAGCATTTT
once,TRBV2,TRBJ2-7,-,CASSEGSASYEQYF,TGTGCCAGCAGTGAAGGTAGCGCCTCCTACGAGCAGTACTTC
-,TRBV5-6,TRBJ2-7,-,CASSFPGSYEQYF,TGTGCCAGCAGCTTTCCAGGGAGCTACGAGCAGTACTTC
-,TRBV29-1,TRBJ1-1,-,CSVEVPGRHTEAFF,TGCAGCGTTGAAGTCCCAGGGAGGCACACTGAAGCTTTCTTT
-,TRBV30,TRBJ2-1,-,CAWRRAINEQFF,TGTGCCTGGAGGAGGGCCATCAATGAGCAGTTCTTC
-,TRBV15,TRBJ1-5,-,CATSSLGGGNQPQHF,TGTGCCACCAGCAGTTTGGGGGGGGGCAATCAGCCCCAGCATTTT
once,TRBV30,TRBJ2-3,-,CAWRDSRSLDYTDTQYF,TGTGCCTGGAGGGACTCCCGTTCACTAGATTACACAGATACGCAGTATTTT
-,TRBV7-9,TRBJ1-4,-,CASSPRSSTNEKLFF,TGTGCCAGCAGCCCCCGTTCGTCAACTAATGAAAAACTGTTTTTT
-,TRBV10-2,TRBJ2-3,-,CATLPGRSTDTQYF,TGCGCCACCCTACCGGGACGGAGCACAGATACGCAGTATTTT
once,TRBV5-1,TRBJ2-5,TRBD1,CASSSGTGAGETQYF,TGCGCCAGCAGTTCCGGGACAGGGGCAGGAGAGACCCAGTACTTC
-,TRBV5-1,TRBJ1-3,-,CASSLGSSGNTIYF,TGCGCCAGCAGCTTAGGCAGCTCTGGAAACACCATATATTTT
once,TRBV6-5,TRBJ1-1,-,CASSYTRTEGSTEAFF,TGTGCCAGCAGTTACACGCGGACAGAGGGGAGCACTGAAGCTTTCTTT
-,TRBV6-6,TRBJ1-3,TRBD1,CASSYDRGRNTIYF,TGTGCCAGCAGTTACGACAGGGGTCGAAACACCATATATTTT
-,TRBV18,TRBJ2-2,TRBD2,CASPPAGDGTGELFF,TGTGCCAGCCCCCCAGCGGGAGATGGCACCGGGGAGCTGTTTTTT
-,TRBV4-2,TRBJ2-5,TRBD2,CASSQEAGGGETQYF,TGTGCCAGCAGCCAAGAGGCGGGAGGTGGGGAGACCCAGTACTTC
-,TRBV4-1,TRBJ1-1,-,CASSQDKLNTEAFF,TGCGCCAGCAGCCAAGATAAATTGAACACTGAAGCTTTCTTT
-,TRBV28,TRBJ1-1,-,CASSAWNTEAFF,TGTGCCAGCAGTGCGTGGAACACTGAAGCTTTCTTT
-,TRBV5-4,TRBJ2-1,-,CASSSPRRSPEQFF,TGTGCCAGCAGCTCCCCACGAAGATCCCCTGAGCAGTTCTTC
few,TRBV6-5,TRBJ2-1,TRBD2,CASSSAGAAGYNEQFF,TGTGCCAGCAGTTCAGCGGGAGCCGCCGGATACAATGAGCAGTTCTTC
-,TRBV11-1,TRBJ2-1,TRBD1,CASSRRDSYNEQFF,TGTGCCAGCAGCCGTCGGGACAGCTACAATGAGCAGTTCTTC
-,TRBV7-8,TRBJ2-7,-,CASSLRALIDEQYF,TGTGCCAGCAGCTTAAGGGCTCTTATCGACGAGCAGTACTTC
-,TRBV5-1,TRBJ2-1,TRBD2,CASSPTGTSGSWDEQFF,TGCGCCAGCAGCCCTACCGGGACTAGCGGGAGTTGGGATGAGCAGTTCTTC
-,TRBV7-2,TRBJ2-1,-,CASSSRGAVAISSYNEQFF,TGTGCCAGCAGCTCACGGGGGGCTGTAGCGATCAGCTCCTACAATGAGCAGTTCTTC
once,TRBV7-9,TRBJ2-5,-,CASNEQGQETQYF,TGTGCCAGCAACGAACAGGGTCAAGAGACCCAGTACTTC
-,TRBV30,TRBJ2-3,TRBD2,CAWSGGLAGVVDTQYF,TGTGCCTGGAGTGGAGGACTAGCGGGAGTGGTAGATACGCAGTATTTT
-,TRBV30,TRBJ2-1,TRBD1,CAWSLAGTGVRNEQFF,TGTGCCTGGAGTTTAGCCGGGACAGGGGTTAGGAATGAGCAGTTCTTC
few,TRBV6-1,TRBJ1-1,-,CASSEFMNTEAFF,TGTGCCAGCAGTGAATTTATGAACACTGAAGCTTTCTTT
-,TRBV27,TRBJ2-2,-,CASRYRDGELFF,TGTGCCAGCAGATACCGGGACGGGGAGCTGTTTTTT
few,TRBV7-2,TRBJ2-1,-,CASSRRGEQFF,TGTGCCAGCAGCCGGCGGGGTGAGCAGTTCTTC
-,TRBV10-3,TRBJ2-7,TRBD2,CAISERGSGLPYEQYF,TGTGCCATCAGTGAAAGGGGTAGCGGGTTGCCCTACGAGCAGTACTTC
-,TRBV6-1,TRBJ2-3,TRBD2,CASSERVAGSTDTQYF,TGTGCCAGCAGTGAACGGGTAGCGGGCAGCACAGATACGCAGTATTTT
-,TRBV5-1,TRBJ2-7,TRBD2,CASSPGLAVNTYEQYF,TGCGCCAGCAGCCCCGGACTAGCGGTAAATACCTACGAGCAGTACTTC
-,TRBV12-5,TRBJ2-2,-,CASAQRVGPDTGELFF,TGTGCTAGTGCCCAAAGGGTCGGGCCCGACACCGGGGAGCTGTTTTTT